This T cell receptor (beta chain) came from a study of T cell changes during pregnancy in multiple sclerosis. Here immunoSEQ multiplex PCR was the method, and the copy in TCRdb shows in-frame clones only, minus some. The sample comprises 77,000 or so clones, around 93% of which are singletons, and around 0.75% rests with the top ten. Germline V gives CDR1 SGHTA, CDR2 FQGNSA. V dropped 5 bases and J dropped 2; count of bases not matched to a gene: 13. The CDR3 covers 18 residues. The sequence came from a female donor in good health, enrolled as a control in a pregnancy study. The sample in question was peripheral blood, obtained in the second trimester of pregnancy. This chain joins TRBV7-2 and TRBJ1-3; the match to TRBD1 covers 9 bases. The CDR3 DNA sequence: TGTGCCAGCAGCCGGACAGGGGACCTCTATTTGACTGGAAACACCATATATTTT. Its protein product is CASSRTGDLYLTGNTIYF.